The rows below give T cell receptor beta chains drawn from one sample of a study of blood T cell repertoires in COVID-19. Clones were sequenced by immunoSEQ multiplex PCR, and TCRdb holds only the in-frame ones, with some missing. The table records approximately 670,000 clones, over 80% of them present only once. Sequences were obtained from peripheral blood. Receptors were obtained from a young woman with acute or convalescent COVID-19. The CDR3 runs from the conserved cysteine through the conserved F or W. Clone size is shown for a subset of rows, as once, few, many or a class of expanded clone.

clone_size,v_call,j_call,cdr3_aa
NA,TRBV5-1,TRBJ1-1,CASSLVPITGGGDKAFF
NA,TRBV6-5,TRBJ2-7,CASSYVLRGLVEQYF
once,TRBV7-7,TRBJ1-1,CASSLSASSEAFF
NA,TRBV7-9,TRBJ1-3,CASSSYRGNSGNTIYF
NA,TRBV14,TRBJ1-6,CASSQDLRSPLHF
NA,TRBV6-2/TRBV6-3,TRBJ2-7,CASSYGGTGGIYEQYF
NA,TRBV29-1,TRBJ2-7,CSVVGRAPSYEQYF
NA,TRBV10-3,TRBJ2-6,CAISDRQSRSVLTF
NA,TRBV7-8,TRBJ1-1,CASSFGVNEAFF
once,TRBV3-1/TRBV3-2,TRBJ1-1,CASSTRGRTEAFF
once,TRBV7-7,TRBJ2-7,CASSFLEAYSYEQYF
NA,TRBV7-6,TRBJ2-7,CASSLWEINEGWDEQYF
NA,TRBV6-5,TRBJ2-1,CASSLGQGGSDEQFF
once,TRBV19,TRBJ2-7,CASSPGQSLNEQYF
NA,TRBV2,TRBJ2-7,CATTDRSYEQYF
NA,TRBV5-4,TRBJ2-1,CASSNPLLVSGEQFF
NA,TRBV19,TRBJ2-1,CASSELAGAINEQFF
NA,TRBV29-1,TRBJ1-1,CSVTTGGEAFF
NA,TRBV24-1,TRBJ2-1,CATSDPTSGGYNEQFF
NA,TRBV7-3,TRBJ2-3,CASSLMGNPAGTDTQYF
NA,TRBV7-3,TRBJ1-1,CASSLTGSTEAFF
NA,TRBV15,TRBJ1-2,CATSRDWQGYGYTF
NA,TRBV19,TRBJ1-2,CASATGERRYTF
few,TRBV4-1,TRBJ2-7,CASSQDRGTPYEQYF
once,TRBV5-1,TRBJ2-1,CASSLRPGQRDNEQFF
NA,TRBV10-3,TRBJ1-2,CAISESLRQFIYTF
NA,TRBV5-1,TRBJ2-2,CASSRGLAGGLEELFF
NA,TRBV15,TRBJ2-1,CATSRDGGAYNEQFF
few,TRBV5-6,TRBJ2-7,CASSSTGLTYEQYF
NA,TRBV3-1/TRBV3-2,TRBJ2-4,CASSLRDAKNIQYF
NA,TRBV12-5,TRBJ1-5,CASGLVRWFGKPFNQPQHF
NA,TRBV4-2,TRBJ2-3,CASSQEETDTQYF
NA,TRBV4-1,TRBJ2-2,CASSRAGTTNTGELFF
NA,TRBV6-6,TRBJ2-5,CASSQRETQYF
NA,TRBV7-3,TRBJ2-3,CASSLGAGPDTQYF
NA,TRBV5-1,TRBJ1-4,CASSLGAGPNEKLFF
NA,TRBV11-2,TRBJ1-1,CASSSRRVSSTEAFF
once,TRBV7-8,TRBJ2-2,CASSHAGFDTGELFF
NA,TRBV2,TRBJ2-1,CASRSLAGGPRGQFF
NA,TRBV27,TRBJ1-2,CASSLTGGPFGYTF
NA,TRBV19,TRBJ1-2,CTSSMTGGTSGYTF
NA,TRBV3-1/TRBV3-2,TRBJ1-1,CASSPLDSPNTEAFF
NA,TRBV7-2,TRBJ1-2,CASSSTGDWGYGYTF
NA,TRBV5-1,TRBJ2-3,CASSLARASDTQYF
NA,TRBV28,TRBJ1-2,CASSLAGSLSRNYGYTF
few,TRBV24-1,TRBJ1-5,CATSDGNWDSSNQPQHF
NA,TRBV4-3,TRBJ2-3,CASSFGQGADTQYF
NA,TRBV24-1,TRBJ1-1,CATSDPDRGLFMNTEAFF
NA,TRBV5-1,TRBJ2-7,CASSLAGQGVEQYF
NA,TRBV5-1,TRBJ2-1,CASSHHNRSSYNEQFF
NA,TRBV5-8,TRBJ2-6,CASSYPGTGAGANVLTF
NA,TRBV9,TRBJ2-7,CASSGTGPGDYEQYF
NA,TRBV4-1,TRBJ1-6,CASSHRAGGSLHF
NA,TRBV7-2,TRBJ1-2,CASSTAGSNYGYTF
NA,TRBV5-1,TRBJ2-5,CASSLGRAAQETQYF